This is a list of T cell receptor beta chains from one sample in a study of cytomegalovirus exposure and HLA in healthy donors. Method: immunoSEQ multiplex PCR; TCRdb's copy keeps in-frame clones and lacks some. This sample carries about 120,000 clones, approximately 8% of them seen once, and the ten largest clones take less than 6.5%. Sequencing input: PBMCs. These receptor sequences come from a woman aged 40 to 50 in good health and CMV-seropositive. CDR3s include the opening cysteine and the closing phenylalanine or tryptophan. The D gene is left open where the match is weak. Size is stated for part of the rows, as once, few or many counts, or as a class when the clone is expanded.

V gene: TRBV4-2
J gene: TRBJ2-1
clone size: NA
D gene: TRBD2
CDR3 protein: CASSRRGVNEQFF
CDR3 DNA: TGTGCCAGCAGCCGGCGGGGGGTAAATGAGCAGTTCTTC

V gene: TRBV27
J gene: TRBJ1-5
clone size: few
D gene: NA
CDR3 protein: CASSRGGYSNQPQHF
CDR3 DNA: TGTGCCAGCAGCCGGGGGGGTTATAGCAATCAGCCCCAGCATTTT

V gene: TRBV30
J gene: TRBJ2-2
clone size: NA
D gene: NA
CDR3 protein: CAWSVGGAYTGELFF
CDR3 DNA: TGTGCCTGGAGTGTGGGGGGGGCGTACACCGGGGAGCTGTTTTTT

V gene: TRBV18
J gene: TRBJ1-2
clone size: NA
D gene: TRBD1
CDR3 protein: CASSAQQGADYGYTF
CDR3 DNA: TGTGCCAGCTCAGCCCAACAGGGGGCAGACTATGGCTACACCTTC

V gene: TRBV11-2
J gene: TRBJ1-1
clone size: few
D gene: NA
CDR3 protein: CASSPPFGQTEAFF
CDR3 DNA: TGTGCCAGCAGCCCCCCGTTTGGTCAGACTGAAGCTTTCTTT

V gene: TRBV6-1
J gene: TRBJ2-7
clone size: few
D gene: TRBD1
CDR3 protein: CASRGGQGPYEQYF
CDR3 DNA: TGTGCCAGCAGGGGGGGACAGGGACCCTACGAGCAGTACTTC

V gene: TRBV6-5
J gene: TRBJ2-1
clone size: NA
D gene: NA
CDR3 protein: CASSRGALSYNEQFF
CDR3 DNA: TGTGCCAGCTCCCGGGGGGCTTTATCCTACAATGAGCAGTTCTTC

V gene: TRBV19
J gene: TRBJ2-5
clone size: NA
D gene: TRBD1
CDR3 protein: CASKPRGQETQYF
CDR3 DNA: TGTGCCAGTAAGCCCAGGGGGCAAGAGACCCAGTACTTC

V gene: TRBV5-4
J gene: TRBJ2-2
clone size: NA
D gene: NA
CDR3 protein: CASSSRGEWSGELFF
CDR3 DNA: TGTGCCAGCAGCTCCAGGGGGGAGTGGTCCGGGGAGCTGTTTTTT

V gene: TRBV27
J gene: TRBJ2-1
clone size: NA
D gene: TRBD1
CDR3 protein: CASSFGQGNNEQFF
CDR3 DNA: TGTGCCAGCAGTTTCGGACAGGGGAACAATGAGCAGTTCTTC

V gene: TRBV19
J gene: TRBJ2-7
clone size: few
D gene: TRBD2
CDR3 protein: CASKPSGGGEQYF
CDR3 DNA: TGTGCCAGTAAACCTTCTGGGGGGGGCGAGCAGTACTTC

V gene: TRBV5-1
J gene: TRBJ1-4
clone size: few
D gene: TRBD1
CDR3 protein: CASRQRTGDEKLFF
CDR3 DNA: TGCGCCAGCAGGCAAAGGACAGGGGATGAAAAACTGTTTTTT

V gene: TRBV7-2
J gene: TRBJ1-1
clone size: few
D gene: NA
CDR3 protein: CASSLGQFEAFF
CDR3 DNA: TGTGCCAGCAGCTTAGGGCAGTTTGAAGCTTTCTTT

V gene: TRBV29-1
J gene: TRBJ1-3
clone size: NA
D gene: NA
CDR3 protein: CSASEEWSGGNTIYF
CDR3 DNA: TGCAGCGCTTCTGAGGAGTGGTCTGGAGGAAACACCATATATTTT

V gene: TRBV7-3
J gene: TRBJ2-5
clone size: NA
D gene: NA
CDR3 protein: CASSSSFGETQYF
CDR3 DNA: TGTGCCAGCAGCTCGAGTTTCGGAGAGACCCAGTACTTC

V gene: TRBV30
J gene: TRBJ1-1
clone size: few
D gene: NA
CDR3 protein: CAWSLRNTEAFF
CDR3 DNA: TGTGCCTGGAGTCTGAGAAACACTGAAGCTTTCTTT

V gene: TRBV14
J gene: TRBJ2-7
clone size: NA
D gene: TRBD2
CDR3 protein: CASSQGSSGGSYEQYF
CDR3 DNA: TGTGCCAGCAGCCAAGGAAGTAGCGGGGGCTCCTACGAGCAGTACTTC

V gene: TRBV27
J gene: TRBJ2-6
clone size: few
D gene: TRBD1
CDR3 protein: CASSLWQGAHSGANVLTF
CDR3 DNA: TGTGCCAGCAGTTTATGGCAGGGGGCACACTCTGGGGCCAACGTCCTGACTTTC

V gene: TRBV7-9
J gene: TRBJ1-2
clone size: NA
D gene: NA
CDR3 protein: CASSPVRVVGGYTF
CDR3 DNA: TGTGCCAGCAGCCCCGTCAGGGTGGTTGGTGGCTACACCTTC

V gene: TRBV6-1
J gene: TRBJ2-1
clone size: NA
D gene: TRBD1
CDR3 protein: CASSIDRGLYNEQFF
CDR3 DNA: TGTGCCAGCAGTATCGACAGGGGGTTATACAATGAGCAGTTCTTC